The table lists the clone carrying this TCR beta chain with many counts. This entry belongs to a study of post-analysis software for immune sequencing data. TCR beta libraries were prepared from cDNA with unique molecular identifiers. From the PCR reads, TCRdb called clonotypes with MiXCR, one entry per CDR3 protein. The sample contains 150,000 or so distinct CDR3 sequences, 35% to 40% of which appear only once. V gave up 6 bases and J gave up 0 bases, with 18 bases separating them. Per germline, CDR1 SQVTM and CDR2 ANQGSEA. CDR3 length: 15 residues. The receptor was isolated from a girl aged 10 to 17 with multiple sclerosis. The rearrangement uses TRBV29-1 and TRBJ2-7, with TRBD2 as a possible D gene (6 bases). This specimen was blood, taken after autologous hematopoietic stem cell transplantation. CDR3 region: CSVSPGLLSSYEQYF. The CDR3 nucleotides read TGCAGCGTATCACCGGGACTCCTAAGCTCCTACGAGCAGTACTTC.